A selection of T cell receptor beta chains follows, all from one sample in a study of T cells after yellow fever vaccination. One entry per CDR3 protein results from TCRdb running MiXCR on the 5' RACE reads. The sample has 500,000 to 700,000 distinct CDR3 sequences, about 19% seen once. Sequenced here: PBMCs, sampled 15 days after the yellow fever booster vaccination. The receptors were sampled from a man in his thirties or forties who received the YFV17D yellow fever vaccine. Each CDR3 is given with its conserved first and last residue. D genes are given only for firm matches. Only part of the rows carry a size: once, few, many, or a class if the clone is expanded.

V: TRBV5-1
J: TRBJ2-5
size: NA
D: TRBD1
CDR3: CASSTGARETQYF
DNA: TGCGCCAGCAGCACAGGGGCGCGAGAGACCCAGTACTTC

V: TRBV5-6
J: TRBJ2-7
size: NA
D: NA
CDR3: CASSWWRGSGEQYF
DNA: TGTGCCAGCAGCTGGTGGCGGGGAAGCGGAGAGCAGTACTTC

V: TRBV7-9
J: TRBJ1-2
size: NA
D: NA
CDR3: CASSPGTDGYTF
DNA: TGTGCCAGCAGCCCCGGGACTGATGGCTACACCTTC

V: TRBV7-9
J: TRBJ2-1
size: few
D: NA
CDR3: CASSLSFSYNEQFF
DNA: TGTGCCAGCAGCTTGTCTTTTTCCTACAATGAGCAGTTCTTC

V: TRBV28
J: TRBJ2-1
size: many
D: NA
CDR3: CASSPDRSEQFF
DNA: TGTGCCAGCAGTCCCGATCGGTCCGAGCAGTTCTTC

V: TRBV6-2/TRBV6-3
J: TRBJ2-2
size: NA
D: NA
CDR3: CASRRPEQTGELFF
DNA: TGTGCCAGCAGACGACCGGAACAAACCGGGGAGCTGTTTTTT

V: TRBV5-1
J: TRBJ2-7
size: few
D: TRBD1
CDR3: CASSEQGAFYEQYF
DNA: TGCGCCAGCAGCGAACAGGGGGCGTTTTACGAGCAGTACTTC

V: TRBV12-3/TRBV12-4
J: TRBJ2-1
size: few
D: NA
CDR3: CASGPGAYNEQFF
DNA: TGTGCCAGCGGCCCGGGGGCCTACAATGAGCAGTTCTTC

V: TRBV5-1
J: TRBJ2-5
size: NA
D: TRBD2
CDR3: CASSASLAGVETQYF
DNA: TGCGCCAGCAGCGCATCCCTAGCGGGAGTTGAGACCCAGTACTTC

V: TRBV20-1
J: TRBJ2-7
size: NA
D: TRBD2
CDR3: CSAIGLAGNEQYF
DNA: TGCAGTGCGATCGGACTAGCGGGAAACGAGCAGTACTTC

V: TRBV5-4
J: TRBJ2-5
size: NA
D: NA
CDR3: CASSLLGGTETQYF
DNA: TGTGCCAGCAGCTTACTGGGCGGCACGGAGACCCAGTACTTC

V: TRBV5-1
J: TRBJ2-1
size: NA
D: NA
CDR3: CASSLTGFNNEQFF
DNA: TGCGCCAGCAGTTTAACAGGGTTCAACAATGAGCAGTTCTTC

V: TRBV11-2
J: TRBJ2-7
size: once
D: TRBD1
CDR3: CASSLTQGAAGYEQYF
DNA: TGTGCCAGCAGCTTAACACAGGGGGCCGCGGGCTACGAGCAGTACTTC

V: TRBV18
J: TRBJ2-1
size: few
D: TRBD2
CDR3: CASSPIQTSGFNNEQFF
DNA: TGTGCCAGCTCACCAATTCAGACTAGCGGGTTCAACAATGAGCAGTTCTTC

V: TRBV29-1
J: TRBJ2-7
size: once
D: TRBD1
CDR3: CSVEGRGQGSYEQYF
DNA: TGCAGCGTTGAAGGCCGGGGACAGGGCTCCTACGAGCAGTACTTC

V: TRBV28
J: TRBJ2-1
size: few
D: NA
CDR3: CASSYSGTPVNEQFF
DNA: TGTGCCAGCAGCTACTCCGGGACACCCGTCAATGAGCAGTTCTTC

V: TRBV7-9
J: TRBJ2-3
size: NA
D: TRBD1
CDR3: CASSSDRGGVDTQYF
DNA: TGTGCCAGCAGCTCAGACAGGGGAGGTGTAGATACGCAGTATTTT

V: TRBV5-6
J: TRBJ2-2
size: few
D: TRBD1
CDR3: CASSLQGAWTGELFF
DNA: TGTGCCAGCAGCTTGCAGGGGGCTTGGACCGGGGAGCTGTTTTTT

V: TRBV15
J: TRBJ1-5
size: NA
D: TRBD1
CDR3: CATSREGGGGSNQPQHF
DNA: TGTGCCACCAGCAGAGAGGGAGGGGGCGGGAGCAATCAGCCCCAGCATTTT

V: TRBV7-8
J: TRBJ2-1
size: few
D: NA
CDR3: CASSLRQTYNEQFF
DNA: TGTGCCAGCAGCTTGAGACAGACCTACAATGAGCAGTTCTTC

V: TRBV24-1
J: TRBJ2-1
size: NA
D: NA
CDR3: CATSDASGTSYNEQFF
DNA: TGTGCCACCAGTGATGCATCCGGGACTTCCTACAATGAGCAGTTCTTC

V: TRBV3-1
J: TRBJ2-7
size: NA
D: TRBD2
CDR3: CASSQATGGFDEQYF
DNA: TGTGCCAGCAGCCAAGCGACCGGGGGGTTTGACGAGCAGTACTTC

V: TRBV9
J: TRBJ1-3
size: NA
D: NA
CDR3: CASSPGPLSGNTIYF
DNA: TGTGCCAGCAGTCCGGGACCTCTCTCTGGAAACACCATATATTTT

V: TRBV29-1
J: TRBJ2-5
size: few
D: NA
CDR3: CSDTEQETQYF
DNA: TGCAGCGACACAGAGCAAGAGACCCAGTACTTC

V: TRBV20-1
J: TRBJ2-7
size: NA
D: TRBD1
CDR3: CSARRTPGGEQYF
DNA: TGCAGTGCTAGAAGGACACCAGGGGGTGAGCAGTACTTC

V: TRBV29-1
J: TRBJ2-7
size: few
D: NA
CDR3: CSTADSYEQYF
DNA: TGCAGCACTGCAGACTCCTACGAGCAGTACTTC

V: TRBV6-1
J: TRBJ2-1
size: few
D: TRBD1
CDR3: CASSIRTGGNEQFF
DNA: TGTGCCAGCAGTATCCGGACAGGGGGAAATGAGCAGTTCTTC

V: TRBV7-2
J: TRBJ2-5
size: few
D: TRBD2
CDR3: CASSRSSGQETQYF
DNA: TGTGCCAGCAGCCGATCTAGCGGCCAAGAGACCCAGTACTTC

V: TRBV28
J: TRBJ2-7
size: many
D: NA
CDR3: CASSGEVQYEQYF
DNA: TGTGCCAGCAGTGGGGAGGTACAATACGAGCAGTACTTC

V: TRBV28
J: TRBJ1-2
size: few
D: NA
CDR3: CASSLLGGRGGGYTF
DNA: TGTGCCAGCAGTCTGCTCGGGGGACGAGGGGGTGGCTACACCTTC

V: TRBV7-2
J: TRBJ1-2
size: few
D: NA
CDR3: CASSFIRESGYTF
DNA: TGTGCCAGCAGCTTCATCAGGGAAAGTGGCTACACCTTC

V: TRBV20-1
J: TRBJ2-5
size: NA
D: NA
CDR3: CSARALGTAQETQYF
DNA: TGCAGTGCTAGAGCCCTCGGGACTGCACAAGAGACCCAGTACTTC

V: TRBV28
J: TRBJ2-7
size: NA
D: TRBD2
CDR3: CASTRGGTSGSGHEQYF
DNA: TGTGCCAGCACACGCGGGGGGACTAGCGGGAGTGGCCACGAGCAGTACTTC

V: TRBV5-6
J: TRBJ2-5
size: few
D: TRBD1
CDR3: CASSLLGDRGGETQYF
DNA: TGTGCCAGCAGCTTGTTAGGGGACAGGGGCGGCGAGACCCAGTACTTC

V: TRBV2
J: TRBJ2-3
size: few
D: TRBD1
CDR3: CASRDRVGSDTQYF
DNA: TGTGCCAGCAGAGACAGGGTAGGGTCAGATACGCAGTATTTT

V: TRBV7-2
J: TRBJ2-3
size: few
D: TRBD2
CDR3: CASSFSGTNGDTQYF
DNA: TGTGCCAGCAGCTTTTCTGGGACTAATGGAGATACGCAGTATTTT

V: TRBV7-2
J: TRBJ1-1
size: NA
D: NA
CDR3: CASSLHRQANTEAFF
DNA: TGTGCCAGCAGCCTCCACCGACAGGCCAACACTGAAGCTTTCTTT

V: TRBV7-2
J: TRBJ2-7
size: NA
D: NA
CDR3: CASSLAGRPTYEQYF
DNA: TGTGCCAGCAGCTTAGCAGGGCGGCCCACCTACGAGCAGTACTTC

V: TRBV7-6
J: TRBJ1-5
size: NA
D: NA
CDR3: CASSLAGTQPQHF
DNA: TGTGCCAGCAGCTTAGCAGGGACTCAGCCCCAGCATTTT

V: TRBV2
J: TRBJ2-7
size: NA
D: NA
CDR3: CASSVDLPNEQYF
DNA: TGTGCCAGCAGTGTTGACCTTCCCAACGAGCAGTACTTC

V: TRBV5-5
J: TRBJ2-3
size: few
D: NA
CDR3: CASSFTTNSDTQYF
DNA: TGTGCCAGCAGCTTTACGACAAATTCAGATACGCAGTATTTT

V: TRBV5-6
J: TRBJ2-5
size: few
D: NA
CDR3: CASSLAKETQYF
DNA: TGTGCCAGCAGCTTGGCCAAGGAGACCCAGTACTTC

V: TRBV20-1
J: TRBJ2-1
size: NA
D: TRBD2
CDR3: CSARTSGRIRLNEQFF
DNA: TGCAGTGCCAGGACTAGCGGGAGGATCCGTTTAAATGAGCAGTTCTTC

V: TRBV30
J: TRBJ2-1
size: few
D: NA
CDR3: CAWATGASYNEQFF
DNA: TGTGCCTGGGCAACTGGGGCCTCCTACAATGAGCAGTTCTTC

V: TRBV20-1
J: TRBJ2-5
size: NA
D: NA
CDR3: CSASIKETQYF
DNA: TGCAGTGCTAGTATCAAAGAGACCCAGTACTTC